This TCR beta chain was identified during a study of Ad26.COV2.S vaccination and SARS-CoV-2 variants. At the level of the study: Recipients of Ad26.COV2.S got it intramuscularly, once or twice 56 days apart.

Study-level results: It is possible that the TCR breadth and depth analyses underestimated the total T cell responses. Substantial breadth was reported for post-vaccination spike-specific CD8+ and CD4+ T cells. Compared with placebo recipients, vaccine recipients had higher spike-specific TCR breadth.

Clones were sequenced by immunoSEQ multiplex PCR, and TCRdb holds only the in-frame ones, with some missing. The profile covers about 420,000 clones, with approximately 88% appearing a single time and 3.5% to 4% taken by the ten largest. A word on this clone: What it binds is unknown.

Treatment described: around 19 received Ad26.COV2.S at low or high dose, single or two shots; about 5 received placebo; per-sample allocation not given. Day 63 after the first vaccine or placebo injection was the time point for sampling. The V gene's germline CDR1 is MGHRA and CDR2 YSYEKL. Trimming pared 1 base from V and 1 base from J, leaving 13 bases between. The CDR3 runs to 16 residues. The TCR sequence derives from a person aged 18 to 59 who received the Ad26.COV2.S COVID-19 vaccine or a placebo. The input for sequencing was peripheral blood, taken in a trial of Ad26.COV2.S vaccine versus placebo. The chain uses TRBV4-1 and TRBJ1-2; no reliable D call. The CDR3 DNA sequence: TGCGCCAGCAGCCAAGTTGTGGAGCTGGGTAACTATGGCTACACCTTC. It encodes CASSQVVELGNYGYTF.